The rows below give T cell receptor beta chains drawn from one sample of a study of PD-L1 blockade in urothelial cancer. This table comes from immunoSEQ multiplex PCR, and its TCRdb copy is limited to in-frame clones, with some not included. The sample yields 90,000 to 120,000 clones, around 85% seen once. The material sequenced was PBMCs, taken around atezolizumab (anti-PD-L1) treatment. The receptors were gathered from a man aged 50 to 60 with urothelial cancer. The CDR3 runs from the conserved cysteine through the conserved F or W. A D gene is named only where the DNA matches it firmly. Size is stated for part of the rows, as once, few or many counts, or as a class when the clone is expanded.

D gene	clone size	J gene	V gene	CDR3 DNA	CDR3 protein
NA	NA	TRBJ1-1	TRBV4-2	TGTGCCAGCAGCCAAGGAAGTGGGAGTTGGAGAGAAGCTTTCTTT	CASSQGSGSWREAFF
NA	NA	TRBJ2-2	TRBV4-2	TGTGCCAGCAGCCAAGATCGGTACACCGGGGAGCTGTTTTTT	CASSQDRYTGELFF
NA	NA	TRBJ2-5	TRBV5-5	TGTGCCAGCAGCCCCACCATGGCGGGGCAAGAGACCCAGTACTTC	CASSPTMAGQETQYF
NA	NA	TRBJ2-7	TRBV6-5	TGTGCCAGCAGATTTAGGACAGCTGTATACGAGCAGTACTTC	CASRFRTAVYEQYF
NA	NA	TRBJ2-7	TRBV5-4	TGTGCCGCTAGCCGGAGACTCGACTACGAGCAGTACTTC	CAASRRLDYEQYF
TRBD2	NA	TRBJ2-2	TRBV6-6	TGTGCCAGCACCGCTAGCGGGAGTATAGGGGAGCTGTTTTTT	CASTASGSIGELFF
TRBD1	NA	TRBJ2-7	TRBV28	TGTGCCAGCAGACTGACAGGGGCGGGCTCCTACGAGCAGTACTTC	CASRLTGAGSYEQYF
NA	NA	TRBJ2-3	TRBV7-9	TGTGCCAGCAGCTTTATCTGGGACACCACTAGCACAGATACGCAGTATTTT	CASSFIWDTTSTDTQYF
NA	NA	TRBJ1-1	TRBV5-4	TGTGCCAGCAGCGGTTACAGGAGGAACACTGAAGCTTTCTTT	CASSGYRRNTEAFF
NA	NA	TRBJ2-1	TRBV27	TGTGCCAGCAGTTTATCGGGTTTTAAAGTACGGGACTCCTACTACAATGAGCAGTTCTTC	CASSLSGFKVRDSYYNEQFF
TRBD2	NA	TRBJ2-3	TRBV11-2	TGTGCCAGCAGCTCAGCGGGGCCAAGCACAGATACGCAGTATTTT	CASSSAGPSTDTQYF
NA	NA	TRBJ2-3	TRBV20-1	TGCAGTGCCAGGCACGGAGATACGCAGTATTTT	CSARHGDTQYF
TRBD1	once	TRBJ1-1	TRBV30	TGTGCCTGGAGTTCAGCGGGACAGGTTTTAACTGAAGCTTTCTTT	CAWSSAGQVLTEAFF